The 2 T cell receptor beta chains below all came from one sample that was sequenced in a study of T cell changes during pregnancy in multiple sclerosis (dated by TCRdb to 2018 to 2020). Library generation was performed with the immunoSEQ multiplex PCR assay. The table comes from immuneACCESS by way of TCRdb, which keeps in-frame sequences with V and J called. Part of the clones is missing from these tables; in studies checked, under half for an unresolved V gene and the rest for unknown reasons. The sample includes fewer than 30,000 clones, with approximately 92% observed a single time. Roughly 5% of the sample lies in the top ten. The source material was CD8+ T cells from peripheral blood mononuclear cells, sampled before pregnancy. These receptors were obtained from a female donor with multiple sclerosis, enrolled in a pregnancy study.

V usage is TRBV29-1 and J usage is TRBJ2-2; tentatively, D is TRBD1 (5 bases). The ends were cut back, 1 base at V and 0 bases at J, with 15 bases in the middle. This CDR3 spans 17 amino acids. From germline, CDR1 is SQVTM and CDR2 ANQGSEA. DNA for the CDR3: TGCAGCGTTGAAGTGCGTGGGGCTCAAGCGAACACCGGGGAGCTGTTTTTT. This translates into CSVEVRGAQANTGELFF.

CDR3 nucleotides: TGTGCCAGCAGCGCCGGTGTCTATGGCTACACCTTC. Protein sequence: CASSAGVYGYTF. This sequence joins TRBV9 and TRBJ1-2; unclear D gene. The CDR3 totals 12 residues. Germline V lookup: CDR1 SGDLS, CDR2 YYNGEE. Trimming pared 3 bases from V and 4 bases from J, leaving 7 bases between.